This paragraph covers one T cell receptor beta chain sequence. Its specificity is unknown. These data originate in a study of cytomegalovirus exposure and HLA in healthy donors. Study at large: The study placed 80% to 90% of its roughly 410 genotyped donors in the Caucasian-associated ancestry cluster. Study outcomes and limitations: The authors listed approximately 150 TCR beta chains as cytomegalovirus-associated.

The trim removed 8 bases at V and 2 bases at J, leaving 15 bases unmatched. Germline-derived CDR1 and CDR2 are SGHRS and YFSETQ. The CDR3 length is 16 residues. This PCR relied on a set of 60 Vbeta primers and 13 Jbeta primers. Assay used: immunoSEQ multiplex PCR; TCRdb lists only in-frame clones, some missing. This table has about 130,000 clones, roughly 8.8% appearing once. The receptor was derived from a woman aged 40 to 55 in good health and CMV-seropositive. The chain employs TRBV5-1 and TRBJ1-2; 7 positions match TRBD1. What was sequenced was PBMCs. CDR3 nucleotides: TGCGCCAGTTCCGACAGGGAGCGGTTGATGAACTATGGCTACACCTTC. Protein product: CASSDRERLMNYGYTF.